This T cell receptor beta chain was captured by sequencing in a study of graft-versus-host responses after intestinal transplantation. Only in-frame clones appear in the TCRdb table, and some are missing; sequencing was by immunoSEQ multiplex PCR. The table has fewer than 30,000 clones, 90% to 95% seen once. Findings and caveats of the study: Early HvG declines after transplant were associated with peak circulating GvH clone levels. The marrow of recipients harbored GvH clones, and ileum or blood showed some of them first.

J lost 3 bases, V lost 3 bases, and 10 bases had no gene match. The length of the CDR3 is 16 residues. CDR1 and CDR2 from the germline V gene are SGHDT and YYEEEE. About this clone itself: The antigen is undetermined.

This TCR derives from a human patient who received an intestinal transplant, so some T cells may come from the graft donor. The chain has TRBV5-6 and TRBJ2-7; 9 bases align to TRBD2. The starting material was PBMCs, obtained roughly 30 days after intestinal transplant. CDR3: CASSSAGGQLFYEQYF. For the CDR3, the DNA is TGTGCCAGCAGCTCGGCGGGGGGGCAGCTCTTCTACGAGCAGTACTTC.